This TCR beta chain comes out of a study of T cell repertoires in cytomegalovirus infection. Study summary: It can be stated that public TCR beta signatures indicated CMV infection as well as a matching HLA type.

Study-wide results and caveats: It was HLA-C-restricted CMV-specific TCR beta clonotypes that dominated the response ex vivo. The cumulative frequency of public TCR beta families identified carriers of CMV plus the relevant HLA.

This clonotype has more than one count but fewer than ten. What it binds is unknown. One entry per CDR3 protein results from TCRdb running MiXCR on the reads. The sample has about 740,000 distinct CDR3 sequences, 35% to 40% seen once. Sequenced sample: PBMCs. The TCR originated in a human donor in good health (CMV status not recorded). Some clones in this sample may be carry-over from other donors' samples.

This chain's CDR3 is CASSTIAGDTDTQYF. CDR3 DNA: TGTGCCAGTAGTACAATAGCGGGAGACACAGATACGCAGTATTTT. The chain is built from TRBV19 and TRBJ2-3; 9 nucleotides align to TRBD2. The V and J ends lost 4 bases and 2 bases, in that order; junction bases with no gene match: 4. This CDR3 is 15 amino acids long. Germline V gene lookup returns CDR1 LNHDA and CDR2 SQIVND (reference sequence).